This is a list of T cell receptor beta chains from one sample in a study of CD8 T cells in Susac syndrome. MiXCR, run by TCRdb on the immunoSEQ multiplex PCR reads, gives a single entry per CDR3 protein. The sample has about 120,000 distinct CDR3 sequences, 94% seen once. The specimen sequenced was CD4+ T cells from PBMCs. These receptor sequences come from a human donor in good health. Each CDR3 is given with its conserved first and last residue. Each record gives: CDR3 length, clone size, D gene, J gene, V gene, CDR3 DNA, CDR3 protein. D genes are given only for firm matches. Some rows mark clone size as missing; the rest say once, few, many or name a class of expanded clone.

13 NA TRBD2 TRBJ2-1 TRBV10-2 TGCGCCAGCAGTGTAGCGGGAGAGGGGGAGCAGTTCTTC CASSVAGEGEQFF
15 NA TRBD1 TRBJ1-5 TRBV20-1 TGCAGTGCTTGGGTTCGGGACAGGGAGTATCAGCCCCAGCATTTT CSAWVRDREYQPQHF
16 NA TRBD2 TRBJ2-5 TRBV20-1 TGCAGTGCTAGAGATTGGAGGGGACTAGCGGGAGAGACCCAGTACTTC CSARDWRGLAGETQYF
15 NA TRBD1 TRBJ1-5 TRBV18 TGTGCCAGCTCACCCCGGGACAGGGAGAATCAGCCCCAGCATTTT CASSPRDRENQPQHF
19 NA NA TRBJ2-2 TRBV20-1 TGCAGTGCTAGAGATGAAAGGGGGGCCAGGGGCTTGAACACCGGGGAGCTGTTTTTT CSARDERGARGLNTGELFF
14 NA NA TRBJ2-1 TRBV3-1 TGTGCCAGCAGCCAAGAACCACTGTACAATGAGCAGTTCTTC CASSQEPLYNEQFF
19 NA NA TRBJ1-4 TRBV7-9 TGTGCCAGCAGCTTATTGGTAGGGGGAGTGACCGCGCGCCAAGAAAAACTGTTTTTT CASSLLVGGVTARQEKLFF
14 NA TRBD1 TRBJ2-3 TRBV30 TGTGCCTGGAGCAGGGGGCTAGCAGGGGATACGCAGTATTTT CAWSRGLAGDTQYF
14 NA TRBD1 TRBJ1-1 TRBV6-2/TRBV6-3 TGTGCCAGCAGCCCGGGACAGCGGAACACTGAAGCTTTCTTT CASSPGQRNTEAFF
14 NA NA TRBJ1-5 TRBV28 TGTGCCAGCAGTTGGTTGGGTGGCAATCAGCCCCAGCATTTT CASSWLGGNQPQHF
15 NA TRBD1 TRBJ1-6 TRBV9 TGTGCCAGCAGCGTAGAGACAGGGGAGAATTCACCCCTCCACTTT CASSVETGENSPLHF
15 NA TRBD1 TRBJ2-7 TRBV12-3/TRBV12-4 TGTGCCAGCAGTTTGTTGGGACAGGGGATTAACGAGCAGTACTTC CASSLLGQGINEQYF
16 NA NA TRBJ2-7 TRBV5-1 TGCGCCAGCAGCTGGACTATCGGGAGTGTTGGAAACGAGCAGTACTTC CASSWTIGSVGNEQYF
15 NA TRBD1 TRBJ1-2 TRBV12-3/TRBV12-4 TGTGCCAGCAGTTTCGGACAGGGGAGTGACTATGGCTACACCTTC CASSFGQGSDYGYTF
15 NA TRBD1 TRBJ2-2 TRBV29-1 TGCAGCGCCTCAAGAGGGACAGGGAACACCGGGGAGCTGTTTTTT CSASRGTGNTGELFF
15 NA NA TRBJ2-3 TRBV5-1 TGCGCCAGTCACCCATCTGTGACTAGTAAGGATACGCAGTATTTT CASHPSVTSKDTQYF
14 NA TRBD1 TRBJ2-1 TRBV20-1 TGCAGTGCTAGTCGGACAGGACTCGTCGGTGAGCAGTTCTTC CSASRTGLVGEQFF
15 once NA TRBJ2-5 TRBV7-2 TGTGCCAGCAGCCTCGGAGGGGGGCGCGTGGAGACCCAGTACTTC CASSLGGGRVETQYF
12 NA NA TRBJ2-2 TRBV24-1 TGTGCCACCAGCCCTACGACCGGGGAGCTGTTTTTT CATSPTTGELFF
14 NA TRBD1 TRBJ1-1 TRBV12-3/TRBV12-4 TGTGCCAGCAGCCCGTCAGGGGGCTACACTGAAGCTTTCTTT CASSPSGGYTEAFF
15 NA TRBD1 TRBJ1-5 TRBV18 TGTGCCAGCTCACCAGGGGGACAGGGAGGGCAGCCCCAGCATTTT CASSPGGQGGQPQHF
16 NA TRBD1 TRBJ2-6 TRBV6-5 TGTGCCAGCAGTTTCCAACAGGGGTCTGGGGCCAACGTCCTGACTTTC CASSFQQGSGANVLTF
13 NA NA TRBJ1-1 TRBV5-6 TGTGCCAGCAGCCTCGGGGGGGTTACTGAAGCTTTCTTT CASSLGGVTEAFF
13 NA TRBD2 TRBJ2-5 TRBV20-1 TGCAGTGCTCCACTAGCGGGGGGGGAGACCCAGTACTTC CSAPLAGGETQYF
16 once TRBD2 TRBJ2-7 TRBV12-3/TRBV12-4 TGTGCCAGCAGTCCCCGTCCGGGACTAGCGGGTAGCGAGCAGTACTTC CASSPRPGLAGSEQYF
12 NA NA TRBJ2-7 TRBV3-1 TGTGCCAGCACAAGGACTCCCTACGAGCAGTACTTC CASTRTPYEQYF
12 NA NA TRBJ2-1 TRBV12-3/TRBV12-4 TGTGCCAGCAGTTTAGGGTCGGACCGACAGTTCTTC CASSLGSDRQFF